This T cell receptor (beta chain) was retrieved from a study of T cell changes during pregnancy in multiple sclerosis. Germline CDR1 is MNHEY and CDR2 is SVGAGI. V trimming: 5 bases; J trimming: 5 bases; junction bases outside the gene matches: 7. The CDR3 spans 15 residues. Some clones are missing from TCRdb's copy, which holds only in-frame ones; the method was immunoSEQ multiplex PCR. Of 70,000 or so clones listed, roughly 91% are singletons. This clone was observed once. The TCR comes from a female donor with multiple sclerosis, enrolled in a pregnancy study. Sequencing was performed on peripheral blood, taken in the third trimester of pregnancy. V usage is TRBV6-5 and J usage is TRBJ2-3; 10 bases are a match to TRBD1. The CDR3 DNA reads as TGTGCCAGCAGTCGACAGGGGGCTCGAGAAGATACGCAGTATTTT. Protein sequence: CASSRQGAREDTQYF.